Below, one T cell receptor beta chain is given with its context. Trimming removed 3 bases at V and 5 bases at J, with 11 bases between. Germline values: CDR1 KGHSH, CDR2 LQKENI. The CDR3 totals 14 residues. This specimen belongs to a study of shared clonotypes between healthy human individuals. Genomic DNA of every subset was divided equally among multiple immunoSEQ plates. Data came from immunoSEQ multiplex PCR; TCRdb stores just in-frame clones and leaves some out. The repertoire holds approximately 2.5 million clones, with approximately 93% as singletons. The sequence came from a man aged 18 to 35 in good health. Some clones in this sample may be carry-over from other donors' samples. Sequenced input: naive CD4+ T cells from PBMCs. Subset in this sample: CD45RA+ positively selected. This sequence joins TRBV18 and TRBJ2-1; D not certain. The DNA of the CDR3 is TGTGCCAGCTCACCGGTATCGGCTGACAATGAGCAGTTCTTC. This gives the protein CASSPVSADNEQFF.